Listed below are T cell receptor beta chains from one sample, sequenced in a study of identical twins. TCRdb processed the 5' RACE reads anew with MiXCR; each CDR3 protein has one entry. The sample lists 700,000 or so distinct CDR3 sequences; 21% were seen once. These data were also reused for a study on T cells expressing NK-cell markers.

Sequencing used PBMCs. Source of these receptors: a woman aged 18-29 years in good health. The CDR3 runs from the conserved cysteine through the conserved F or W. The order of the fields is D gene, clone size, J gene, V gene, CDR3 protein, CDR3 DNA. A D gene is named only where the DNA matches it firmly. Clone size appears in some rows only: once, few, many, or a class for an expanded clone.

D gene: TRBD2; clone size: many; J gene: TRBJ2-1; V gene: TRBV5-6; CDR3 protein: CASSLGSGIYNEQFF; CDR3 DNA: TGTGCCAGCAGCTTAGGTAGCGGGATATACAATGAGCAGTTCTTC
D gene: .; clone size: .; J gene: TRBJ2-4; V gene: TRBV6-5; CDR3 protein: CASRDRNIQYF; CDR3 DNA: TGTGCCAGCAGAGACAGAAACATTCAGTACTTC
D gene: .; clone size: many; J gene: TRBJ2-2; V gene: TRBV6-5; CDR3 protein: CASSSGAGELFF; CDR3 DNA: TGTGCCAGCAGTTCAGGGGCCGGGGAGCTGTTTTTT
D gene: .; clone size: .; J gene: TRBJ2-7; V gene: TRBV4-3; CDR3 protein: CASSQVAGRAYEQYF; CDR3 DNA: TGCGCCAGCAGCCAAGTGGCTGGCAGGGCGTACGAGCAGTACTTC
D gene: .; clone size: many; J gene: TRBJ2-5; V gene: TRBV29-1; CDR3 protein: CSVVWSVQETQYF; CDR3 DNA: TGCAGCGTTGTGTGGTCGGTACAAGAGACCCAGTACTTC
D gene: .; clone size: .; J gene: TRBJ2-5; V gene: TRBV29-1; CDR3 protein: CSVSSGETQYF; CDR3 DNA: TGCAGCGTGTCTTCGGGTGAGACCCAGTACTTC
D gene: TRBD1; clone size: .; J gene: TRBJ1-1; V gene: TRBV29-1; CDR3 protein: CSALPGQGPDTEAFF; CDR3 DNA: TGCAGCGCCCTTCCGGGACAGGGACCGGACACTGAAGCTTTCTTT
D gene: .; clone size: .; J gene: TRBJ2-5; V gene: TRBV6-5; CDR3 protein: CASSYFQAYQETQYF; CDR3 DNA: TGTGCCAGCAGTTACTTCCAGGCGTACCAAGAGACCCAGTACTTC
D gene: TRBD2; clone size: .; J gene: TRBJ2-5; V gene: TRBV20-1; CDR3 protein: CSARDYLAGDQETQYF; CDR3 DNA: TGCAGTGCTAGAGATTATCTAGCGGGGGACCAAGAGACCCAGTACTTC
D gene: TRBD2; clone size: few; J gene: TRBJ2-7; V gene: TRBV5-1; CDR3 protein: CASRAGLAGGHEQYF; CDR3 DNA: TGCGCCAGCAGGGCGGGACTAGCGGGGGGCCACGAGCAGTACTTC
D gene: TRBD2; clone size: .; J gene: TRBJ2-1; V gene: TRBV20-1; CDR3 protein: CSALSGGGAEQFF; CDR3 DNA: TGCAGTGCCTTAAGCGGGGGGGGCGCTGAGCAGTTCTTC
D gene: .; clone size: .; J gene: TRBJ1-4; V gene: TRBV4-1; CDR3 protein: CASSQVLKEKLFF; CDR3 DNA: TGCGCCAGCAGCCAAGTTTTGAAGGAAAAACTGTTTTTT
D gene: .; clone size: .; J gene: TRBJ2-5; V gene: TRBV20-1; CDR3 protein: CSARPPTGWRETQYF; CDR3 DNA: TGCAGTGCTAGGCCACCGACAGGTTGGCGAGAGACCCAGTACTTC
D gene: TRBD2; clone size: many; J gene: TRBJ2-1; V gene: TRBV29-1; CDR3 protein: CSALAGGVDEQFF; CDR3 DNA: TGCAGCGCCTTAGCGGGGGGGGTCGATGAGCAGTTCTTC
D gene: TRBD2; clone size: .; J gene: TRBJ2-5; V gene: TRBV20-1; CDR3 protein: CSARLFSGRMETQYF; CDR3 DNA: TGCAGTGCTAGACTATTTAGCGGGAGGATGGAGACCCAGTACTTC
D gene: .; clone size: .; J gene: TRBJ2-5; V gene: TRBV29-1; CDR3 protein: CSVGTQTETQYF; CDR3 DNA: TGCAGCGTTGGGACTCAGACAGAGACCCAGTACTTC
D gene: .; clone size: few; J gene: TRBJ2-5; V gene: TRBV5-1; CDR3 protein: CASSAMMETQYF; CDR3 DNA: TGCGCCAGCAGCGCGATGATGGAGACCCAGTACTTC
D gene: .; clone size: .; J gene: TRBJ2-3; V gene: TRBV29-1; CDR3 protein: CSVERARTDTQYF; CDR3 DNA: TGCAGCGTTGAAAGGGCCCGCACAGATACGCAGTATTTT
D gene: .; clone size: few; J gene: TRBJ2-3; V gene: TRBV5-1; CDR3 protein: CASSAGQYTDTQYF; CDR3 DNA: TGCGCCAGCAGCGCGGGACAGTACACAGATACGCAGTATTTT
D gene: .; clone size: many; J gene: TRBJ2-7; V gene: TRBV6-1; CDR3 protein: CASSPGQIYEQYF; CDR3 DNA: TGTGCCAGCAGTCCCGGACAGATCTACGAGCAGTACTTC
D gene: TRBD1; clone size: .; J gene: TRBJ2-7; V gene: TRBV20-1; CDR3 protein: CSAHRDRGDEQYF; CDR3 DNA: TGCAGTGCTCACCGGGACAGGGGAGACGAGCAGTACTTC
D gene: .; clone size: .; J gene: TRBJ1-2; V gene: TRBV20-1; CDR3 protein: CSARVRTDPGYTF; CDR3 DNA: TGCAGTGCTAGAGTCAGGACAGATCCTGGCTACACCTTC
D gene: .; clone size: .; J gene: TRBJ2-1; V gene: TRBV2; CDR3 protein: CASSEDRERRGEQFF; CDR3 DNA: TGTGCCAGCAGTGAAGACAGGGAGAGACGCGGTGAGCAGTTCTTC